This T cell receptor (beta chain) was sequenced for a study of blood T cell repertoires in COVID-19. As for the study in general: Samples taken during acute and convalescent COVID-19 were collected in the United States, Italy and Spain. Sample material is recorded as cDNA or gDNA derived from T cells, B-cell-depleted T cells, or PBMCs.

Recruited during active infection, patients (from Seattle) were subsequently followed longitudinally. In the authors' methods: It was from reference gene primer amplification that nucleated cell counts were estimated. Clones were read by immunoSEQ multiplex PCR, and TCRdb kept only the in-frame ones, dropping some. The DNA gave D and trimming, while V, J and clone size come from that table. The sample shows tens of thousands of clones, more than 65% of them seen only once. This sequence was found in a man older than 75 with COVID-19, enrolled during active disease. Sequenced sample: peripheral blood.

The CDR3 region is CASSPEVDSYTF. The CDR3 DNA sequence: TGTGCCAGCAGCCCTGAGGTGGACAGCTACACCTTC. This sequence joins TRBV7-8 and TRBJ1-2; a possible D gene is TRBD1 (5 bases). This CDR3 has 12 residues. V was clipped by 5 bases and J by 9 bases, with 13 bases between them. The germline V gene has CDR1 SGHVS and CDR2 FQNEAQ.